This T cell receptor beta chain was obtained from a study of T cell responses to AZD1222 COVID-19 vaccine. The study's findings and limits: Clonal diversity was possibly underestimated, and white British individuals and females predominated among donors.

Note on this clone: Antigen specificity is unknown.

Assay: immunoSEQ multiplex PCR; the TCRdb copy retains only in-frame clones and omits some. The sample yields approximately 150,000 clones, roughly nine tenths seen once. Trimming pared 10 bases from V and 5 bases from J, leaving 20 bases between. There are 14 residues in the CDR3. The germline gives CDR1 SEHNR, CDR2 FQNEAQ (reference sequence). The gene calls are TRBV7-9 and TRBJ1-1; D not resolved. The receptor was derived from an adult who received the AZD1222 COVID-19 vaccine. The sequencing here drew on peripheral blood, taken 28 days after the second AZD1222 dose. The CDR3 region has the DNA TGTGCCACCGAATGGAGTTCGGTTGGGACTGAAGCTTTCTTT. This gives the protein CATEWSSVGTEAFF. Full variable domain (remainder filled in from reference TRBV7-9 and TRBJ1-1): DTGVSQNPRHKITKRGQNVTFRCDPISEHNRLYWYRQTLGQGPEFLTYFQNEAQLEKSRLLSDRFSAERPKGSFSTLEIQRTEQGDSAMYLCATEWSSVGTEAFFGQGTRLTVV.